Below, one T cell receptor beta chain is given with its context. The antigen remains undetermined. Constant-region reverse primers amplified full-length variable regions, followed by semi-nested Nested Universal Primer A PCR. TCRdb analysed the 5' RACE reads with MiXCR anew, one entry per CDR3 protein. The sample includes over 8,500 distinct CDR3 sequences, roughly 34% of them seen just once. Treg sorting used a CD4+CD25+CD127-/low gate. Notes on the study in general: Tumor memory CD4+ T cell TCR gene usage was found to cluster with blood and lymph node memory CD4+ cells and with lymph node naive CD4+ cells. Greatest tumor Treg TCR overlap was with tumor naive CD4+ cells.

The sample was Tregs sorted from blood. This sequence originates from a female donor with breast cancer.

The CDR3 DNA sequence: TGCAGTGCTAGTGCAGAGTTTGATTACAATGAGCAGTTCTTC. Protein product: CSASAEFDYNEQFF. V gene TRBV20-1 combines with J gene TRBJ2-1; no clear D gene. This CDR3 has 14 amino acids. Trimming stripped 3 bases from V and 4 bases from J, with 13 bases between. The germline gives CDR1 DFQATT, CDR2 SNEGSKA (reference sequence).